These 17 T cell receptor beta chains were sequenced from one sample in a study of tumor-infiltrating lymphocytes in primary liver carcinoma. Priming with a constant-region primer yielded TCR beta cDNA from roughly 500 ng total RNA. For TCR beta, libraries were produced by three nested multiplex PCR rounds using slightly modified ARM-PCR. Researchers ran the first two PCR rounds for approximately 10 cycles each with TRBV1-TRBV30 forward primers and a C-beta reverse primer. Each CDR3 protein gets one entry after TCRdb re-called the multiplex PCR reads with MiXCR. The sample yields 60,000 or so distinct CDR3 sequences, 65% to 80% seen once. From roughly 21-30 mg of unsorted bulk tissue, DNA and RNA were co-extracted together. Sequences were obtained from liver tumor tissue from sampling region 2. Specified subset: tumor region T2, inferior pole. These receptors were taken from a man in his forties with primary liver carcinoma and hepatitis B virus infection.

This clonotype was detected ten times or more. CDR3 sequence: CASSRRWNTEAFF. CDR3 nucleotides: TGTGCCAGCAGCCGCAGGTGGAACACTGAAGCTTTCTTT. The chain combines TRBV6-5 with TRBJ1-1; no firm D call. CDR3 size: 13 residues. Germline-derived CDR1 and CDR2 are MNHEY and SVGAGI. V was pared by 6 bases and J by 1 base, with 9 bases between.

A note on this clonotype: The germline gene is not matched at one end of the junction; a read error may be the cause. For the CDR3, the DNA is TGTGTCAGCAGCTTAGAGTCAGGGATCTATGGCGAGCAGTACTTC. Translating it yields CVSSLESGIYGEQYF. The chain recombines TRBV11-2 with TRBJ2-7; TRBD1 might be the D (5 bases). In germline, CDR1 is SGHAT, CDR2 FQNNGV. The CDR3 is 15 amino acids.

Points on this clonotype: A much larger clone sits a single nucleotide away, making a read error possible. V gene TRBV28 combines with J gene TRBJ1-5; 8 positions agree with TRBD1. Germline V CDR1 and CDR2: MDHEN, SYDVKM. This CDR3 region has 15 residues. In nucleotides, the CDR3 is TGTGCCTGCAGTCAGGGGGCGCGTATCAATCAGCCCCAGCATTTT. Protein product: CACSQGARINQPQHF.

This clonotype has a single count. A single base separates this from a much larger clone, so it may be a read error. The gene calls are TRBV6-1 and TRBJ2-5; 8 nucleotides match TRBD2. V shed 3 bases, J shed 1 base, and the junction held 4 bases outside the gene matches. There are 15 residues in the CDR3. The germline V gene encodes CDR1 MNHNS and CDR2 SASEGT. CDR3 region: CASSDQAGVQETQYF. The CDR3 DNA reads as TGTGCCAGCAGTGATCAAGCGGGGGTCCAAGAGACCCAGTACTTC.

As regards this clonotype: Being one base from a much bigger clone, this may be a read error. J is TRBJ1-2 and V is TRBV11-2; perhaps TRBD1 as D (5 bases). Germline V gene data show CDR1 as SGHAT and CDR2 as FQNNGV. There are 14 residues in the CDR3. V lost 4 bases, J lost 5 bases, and 14 bases lay in between. CDR3 in amino acids: CASSSGGAHYGYTF. CDR3 coding DNA: TGTGCCAGCAGCTCAGGAGGGGCCCATTATGGCTACACCTTC.

Turning to this clonotype: A read error may explain this, as a much larger clone is one base away. V and J are TRBV29-1 and TRBJ2-7, with 7 bases matching TRBD1. The CDR3 extends over 13 amino acids. Germline V gene lookup returns CDR1 SQVTM and CDR2 ANQGSEA. V trimming: 7 bases; J trimming: 5 bases; junction bases outside the gene matches: 11. The CDR3, as DNA: TGCAGCGCTGCCCCGACAGGGCGCCACGAGCAGTACTTC. Its protein is CSAAPTGRHEQYF.

This clonotype has a handful of counts. Since no conserved phenylalanine or tryptophan closes the CDR3, a read error is the likely cause. No DNA is shown, since the ends of the CDR3 on it are uncertain; the CDR3 is the one TCRdb lists. The chain is built from TRBV11-2 and TRBJ2-5; TRBD1 reflects the table's D call only, with no check against the DNA. CDR1 is SGHAT and CDR2 is FQNNGV in the germline V gene. The CDR3 sequence runs 12 residues, both termini included. CDR3 residues: CASSSHLGVAVS.

In the case of this clonotype: One end of the junction varies from germline; a read error may be responsible. This chain links TRBV11-2 with TRBJ2-3; TRBD2 agrees at 7 bases. Germline V CDR1 and CDR2: SGHAT, FQNNGV. CDR3 length equals 15 residues. Written as DNA, the CDR3 is TGTGCCAGCAGCGATGGCGGGAGATTTACAGATATGCAGTATTTT. Translation gives CASSDGGRFTDMQYF.

There are many counts of this clonotype. DNA of the CDR3: TGTGCCAGCAGTTTGGGGCCTAGCCCCACCGGGGAGCTGTTTTTT. Its protein product is CASSLGPSPTGELFF. The rearrangement uses TRBV12-3 or TRBV12-4 and TRBJ2-2; D possibly matches TRBD1 or TRBD2 (5 bases each). CDR3 length equals 15 residues. Trimming took 3 bases from V and 4 from J, leaving 12 bases between them.

The chain employs TRBV11-2 and TRBJ1-2, with D possibly TRBD1 on 5 matching bases. CDR1 is SGHAT and CDR2 is FQNNGV in the germline V gene. The V end was cut by 5 bases, the J end by 7 bases, with 20 bases between. The CDR3 spans 15 residues. For the CDR3, the DNA is TGTGCCAGCAGCACGTCGGCAGGGTTGATCACTGGCTACACCTTC. Amino acids: CASSTSAGLITGYTF. Based on the CDR3 plus reference TRBV11-2 and TRBJ1-2, the full variable domain is EAGVAQSPRYKIIEKRQSVAFWCNPISGHATLYWYQQILGQGPKLLIQFQNNGVVDDSQLPKDRFSAERLKGVDSTLKIQPAKLEDSAVYLCASSTSAGLITGYTFGSGTRLTVV.

This clonotype was detected a few times. Being one base from a much bigger clone, this may be a read error. The J gene is TRBJ2-1, the V gene TRBV29-1; no reliable D call. The CDR3 loop spans 15 amino acids. Per the germline V gene, CDR1 is SQVTM and CDR2 is ANQGSEA. CDR3: CNVDLSRANTNEQFF. CDR3 nucleotide sequence: TGCAACGTTGATCTTTCTAGGGCCAATACCAATGAGCAGTTCTTC.

A note on this clonotype: Its ends do not fully match the called genes, so a read error is possible. The chain has TRBV4-1 and TRBJ2-6, with TRBD2 matching over 7 bases. Germline CDR1 and CDR2: MGHRA and YSYEKL. This CDR3 spans 20 amino acids. CDR3 in amino acids: CARSQDPVTGGSSGANVLTF. CDR3 coding DNA: TGTGCCAGGAGCCAAGATCCCGTGACGGGGGGTTCCTCTGGGGCCAACGTCCTGACTTTC.

This rearrangement joins TRBV6-2 or TRBV6-3 to TRBJ2-2; 7 bases map to TRBD1. Germline V gene lookup returns CDR1 MNHEY and CDR2 SVGEGT. The CDR3 is made up of 15 amino acids. The ends lost 6 bases at V and 13 bases at J; junction bases unmatched: 17. The CDR3, as DNA: TGTGCCAGCAGAAATACAGGGGCGAACACCGGCGCGCTGTTTTTT. Translated: CASRNTGANTGALFF.

Note on this clonotype: The junction and the germline gene differ at one end; a read error may be behind it. The chain joins TRBV6-5 to TRBJ2-7; the match to TRBD2 covers 10 bases. Germline CDR1 reads MNHEY; CDR2 reads SVGAGI. The CDR3 has 15 amino acids. CDR3 sequence (DNA): TGTGGCAGCAGTTATCGGGCTAGCGGGGGATACGAGCAGTACTTC. It yields the protein CGSSYRASGGYEQYF.

Turning to this clonotype: Because it lacks the conserved phenylalanine or tryptophan at the end, this CDR3 is likely a read error. It is unclear where the CDR3 begins or ends on the DNA, so no DNA is shown, and the CDR3 is as TCRdb lists it. The gene calls are TRBV11-2 and TRBJ2-7; TRBD1, as called in the table, went unchecked against the DNA. The CDR3 numbers 16 amino acids, ends counted. Germline V gene data show CDR1 as SGHAT and CDR2 as FQNNGV. This CDR3 is CASRSHSSGTAYEQYL.

A word on this clonotype: The junction differs from germline at one of its ends, possibly a read error. The chain couples TRBV11-1 to TRBJ2-7, with D unresolved. The CDR3 sequence is 12 residues long. The germline V gene encodes CDR1 SGHAT and CDR2 FQDESV (reference sequence). The CDR3 loop reads CAISWNSYEQYF. DNA of the CDR3: TGTGCCATCAGCTGGAACTCCTACGAGCAGTACTTC.

The chain carries TRBV4-1 and TRBJ1-4; 7 bases are a match to TRBD1. V shed 7 bases, J shed 11 bases, and the junction held 13 bases outside the gene matches. CDR1 is MGHRA, CDR2 YSYEKL, per germline. The CDR3 contains 14 residues. CDR3 amino acids: CASNWGQGGDKLFF. CDR3 DNA: TGCGCCAGCAACTGGGGGCAGGGGGGTGATAAACTGTTTTTT.